A selection of T cell receptor beta chains follows, all from one sample in a study of T cell repertoires in cytomegalovirus infection. TCRdb reprocessed the reads via MiXCR and lists one record per CDR3 protein. The sample carries 20,000 to 25,000 distinct CDR3 sequences, around 43% recorded once. Which antigens these TCRs recognize remains unknown. Sequenced here: CD8+ T cells from cultured PBMCs, sampled from culture after CMV antigen stimulation. The receptors here all came from a human donor in good health (CMV status not recorded). Some clones in this sample may be carry-over from other donors' samples. Each CDR3 is given with its conserved first and last residue. A D gene is named only where the DNA matches it firmly. A row's size may be missing; if present it is once, few, many or a size class.

v_call,clone_size,d_call,j_call,cdr3_nt,cdr3_aa
TRBV12-5,-,-,TRBJ2-7,TGTGCTAGTGGTTTGCCAGGGTCGGATTACGAGCAGTACTTC,CASGLPGSDYEQYF
TRBV7-9,-,-,TRBJ1-1,TGTGCCAGCAGCTTAGAAGGGAACACTGAAGCTTTCTTT,CASSLEGNTEAFF
TRBV4-1,few,-,TRBJ2-7,TGCGCCAGCAGCCAAGACGCAGGGGCGGCCTACGAGCAGTACTTC,CASSQDAGAAYEQYF
TRBV3-1,-,TRBD2,TRBJ2-1,TGTGCCAGCAGCCAAGAGTGGGCTAGCGGGAGATTGTCCTACAATGAGCAGTTCTTC,CASSQEWASGRLSYNEQFF
TRBV6-2/TRBV6-3,-,-,TRBJ2-1,TGTGCCAGCAGCCGCGCGCTAGAAGGGGGTGAGCAGTTCTTC,CASSRALEGGEQFF
TRBV7-2,-,-,TRBJ1-4,TGTGCCAGCAGCTCTGGGGGAGGGGCGGCTGAAAAACTGTTTTTT,CASSSGGGAAEKLFF
TRBV29-1,few,-,TRBJ2-3,TGCAGCGTTGTAAGACAGGTTTGGAGCACAGATACGCAGTATTTT,CSVVRQVWSTDTQYF
TRBV7-8,-,-,TRBJ2-7,TGTGCCAGCAGTCCATGGCGATCAAGCTCCTACGAGCAGTACTTC,CASSPWRSSSYEQYF
TRBV7-2,many,-,TRBJ2-7,TGTGCCAGCAGCTTAAGCCGGGGACCCTACGAGCAGTACTTC,CASSLSRGPYEQYF
TRBV7-6,few,TRBD1,TRBJ2-2,TGTGCCAGCAGCTACGAGCTCCGGACAGGGCGAGGGGGCGGGGAGCTGTTTTTT,CASSYELRTGRGGGELFF
TRBV6-5,-,-,TRBJ1-6,TGTGCCAGCAGTTACTCCCAGGTGGCGAGCTCCTATAATTCACCCCTCCACTTT,CASSYSQVASSYNSPLHF
TRBV6-2/TRBV6-3,-,-,TRBJ1-3,TGTGCCAGCAGTTGGTTGGACAGCCTTGGAAACACCATATATTTT,CASSWLDSLGNTIYF
TRBV5-4,-,-,TRBJ2-5,TGTGCCAGCAGCTTGGCTGTGGACCAAGAGACCCAGTACTTC,CASSLAVDQETQYF
TRBV12-3/TRBV12-4,few,-,TRBJ1-5,TGTGCCAGCAGTTTAAAGGGAGGCCGCGGGCCCCAGCATTTT,CASSLKGGRGPQHF
TRBV11-3,-,-,TRBJ2-2,TGTGCCAGCAGCTTGACCGGGGAGCTGTTTTTT,CASSLTGELFF
TRBV5-1,-,-,TRBJ1-5,TGCGCCAGCAGCTTGTCGTCAGGGGGCAATCAGCCCCAGCATTTT,CASSLSSGGNQPQHF
TRBV4-1,-,-,TRBJ1-5,TGCGCCAGCAGCTCCGCCAGACTAAGGCCCCAGCATTTT,CASSSARLRPQHF
TRBV6-5,few,-,TRBJ1-1,TGTGCCAGCAGCTCCTATAGGACCGGGAACACTGAAGCTTTCTTT,CASSSYRTGNTEAFF
TRBV11-2,few,-,TRBJ2-7,TGTGCCAGCAGCTTAGTCCCAACCGCGACCTACGAGCAGTACTTC,CASSLVPTATYEQYF
TRBV7-2,many,-,TRBJ1-1,TGTGCCAGCAGCTTAAACCCCAGAGGGGTCACTGAAGCTTTCTTT,CASSLNPRGVTEAFF